The 5 T cell receptor beta chains presented below share a single source sample, sequenced in a study of T-cell memory formation after mild COVID-19. One entry per CDR3 protein results from TCRdb running MiXCR on the 5' RACE reads. In the table there are about 260,000 distinct CDR3 sequences, about a sixth of which are singletons. The sequenced material came from PBMCs or a T cell subset sorted from them (not recorded which). Source of these receptors: a man younger than 35 who had mild COVID-19 (a few samples of this study predate the infection). Cell type and time point are not known.

This chain links TRBV20-1 with TRBJ2-3; D may be TRBD2 (7 bases). Germline lookup yields CDR1 DFQATT and CDR2 SNEGSKA (reference sequence). The length of the CDR3 is 16 residues. The V gene lost 2 bases and the J gene lost 6 bases, with 21 bases spanning the gap. CDR3 amino acids: CSARPHRGGPVDTQYF. Written as DNA, the CDR3 is TGCAGTGCTAGACCTCATAGGGGGGGGCCTGTCGATACGCAGTATTTT.

The V gene is TRBV2, the J gene TRBJ2-4, with 9 bases identical to TRBD2. This CDR3 contains 13 residues. V trimming: 8 bases; J trimming: 8 bases; junction bases outside the gene matches: 7. Germline CDR1 is SNHLY and CDR2 is FYNNEI. CDR3 region: CASGIAGADIQYF. The CDR3 bases are TGTGCCAGCGGAATAGCGGGGGCGGACATTCAGTACTTC.

V and J are TRBV19 and TRBJ2-7; 9 bases map to TRBD1. The V and J ends lost 6 bases and 3 bases, in that order; junction bases with no gene match: 12. Looked up from germline, CDR1 is LNHDA and CDR2 is SQIVND (reference sequence). The CDR3 length is 16 residues. CDR3 bases: TGTGCCAGTAGGCCACAGGGGGCGCGGGAAATCTACGAGCAGTACTTC. It encodes CASRPQGAREIYEQYF.

A few counts support this clonotype. The CDR3 is CASSFSQTADTQYF. CDR3 DNA: TGTGCCAGCAGTTTTTCCCAGACTGCAGATACGCAGTATTTT. V usage is TRBV12-3 or TRBV12-4 and J usage is TRBJ2-3; no clear D. CDR3 length equals 14 residues. The V and J ends lost 3 bases and 4 bases respectively, with 11 bases between them.

In its sample, this clonotype was seen many times. This chain joins TRBV4-1 and TRBJ2-1, with 8 bases matching TRBD2. The CDR3 is 15 residues long. Germline lookup yields CDR1 MGHRA and CDR2 YSYEKL. J gave up 5 bases and V 4 bases, and 7 bases lay outside the gene matches. The CDR3: CASSPFGGADNEQFF. CDR3 DNA: TGCGCCAGCAGCCCATTCGGGGGGGCCGACAATGAGCAGTTCTTC.